The rows below give T cell receptor beta chains drawn from one sample of a study of blood T cell repertoires in COVID-19. Profiled with immunoSEQ multiplex PCR; TCRdb holds only in-frame clones, not every one. This sample has some 320,000 clones, with approximately 89% found just once. The sequencing sample was made of PBMCs or T cells enriched from blood (not recorded which). The receptors were gathered from a woman in her forties or fifties who had been exposed to COVID-19. CDR3s include the opening cysteine and the closing phenylalanine or tryptophan. The D gene is left open where the match is weak. Expanded clones get a size class; other rows say once, few or many, or leave the size out.

>TRBJ2-2|TRBV6-5|.|.
TGTGCCAGCAGGAGGGTAGCCGGGGAGCTGTTTTTT
CASRRVAGELFF
>TRBJ1-2|TRBV6-1|.|.
TGTGCCAGCAGTGAACGAAGACTGGACAGTCGTCGCTACACCTTC
CASSERRLDSRRYTF
>TRBJ2-7|TRBV29-1|.|once
TGCAGCGTCCTAGGAGGGGCGCCCCTTGGAGGCGAGCAGTACTTC
CSVLGGAPLGGEQYF
>TRBJ2-7|TRBV30|.|.
TGTGCCTGGAGTGCACTCTACGAGCAGTACTTC
CAWSALYEQYF
>TRBJ2-3|TRBV30|TRBD1|.
TGTGCCTGGAGGAGACCAGGGGGCTCAGATACGCAGTATTTT
CAWRRPGGSDTQYF
>TRBJ2-7|TRBV5-1|TRBD1|.
TGCGCCAGCAGCAAGGGACGCAACACAGGGGGGATGGACGAGCAGTACTTC
CASSKGRNTGGMDEQYF
>TRBJ2-7|TRBV5-1|.|.
TGCGCCAGCAGCTTCCCAGGGTGGCCCTACGAGCAGTACTTC
CASSFPGWPYEQYF
>TRBJ1-2|TRBV18|.|few
TGTGCCAGCTCACCAGACAGCAACTATGGCTACACCTTC
CASSPDSNYGYTF
>TRBJ1-5|TRBV19|TRBD1|.
TGTGCCAGTACCACACTGGAGGTTGTGGGGACAGGGAAGCCCCAGCATTTT
CASTTLEVVGTGKPQHF
>TRBJ2-1|TRBV30|TRBD2|.
TGTGCCTGGAGTGTCTCGGCTAGCGGGGGAGTGTTAGGGTCCTACAATGAGCAGTTCTTC
CAWSVSASGGVLGSYNEQFF
>TRBJ2-3|TRBV2|TRBD2|.
TGTGCCAGCAGCCAGGGACTAGCGGGGGGGGATACGCAGTATTTT
CASSQGLAGGDTQYF
>TRBJ1-1|TRBV15|.|few
TGTGCCACCAGCAGAGATAAAGGAGCGAACACTGAAGCTTTCTTT
CATSRDKGANTEAFF
>TRBJ2-7|TRBV7-8|TRBD2|.
TGTGCCAGCAGCAGGGGACTAGCGGGATCCTACGAGCAGTACTTC
CASSRGLAGSYEQYF
>TRBJ1-5|TRBV4-2|.|.
TGTGCCAGCAGCCAAGGCCGAGCGAGCAATCAGCCCCAGCATTTT
CASSQGRASNQPQHF
>TRBJ1-2|TRBV4-1|TRBD1|.
TGCGCCAGCAGTTCTACCGGGACAGGGTACTATGGCTACACCTTC
CASSSTGTGYYGYTF
>TRBJ1-2|TRBV2|TRBD1|.
TGTGCCAGCAAACGGACAGGGACTCTCTATGGCTACACCTTC
CASKRTGTLYGYTF
>TRBJ2-7|TRBV5-6|.|.
TGTGCCAGCAGCTTGGCTTACGGAGGGGAGCAGTACTTC
CASSLAYGGEQYF
>TRBJ2-2|TRBV7-9|TRBD1|.
TGTGCCAGCAGCTTAGGACAGGGGGCTGCCGGGGAGCTGTTTTTT
CASSLGQGAAGELFF
>TRBJ2-2|TRBV19|TRBD1|.
TGTGCCAGTCAGGAAACGGGACAGGGGGCGATTCTGAACACCGGGGAGCTGTTTTTT
CASQETGQGAILNTGELFF
>TRBJ2-2|TRBV27|.|.
TGTGCCAGCAGTTTAGCAGGGTTGAACACCGGGGAGCTGTTTTTT
CASSLAGLNTGELFF
>TRBJ1-3|TRBV21-1|.|.
TGTGCCAGCAGCAAAGGGGACAGGGGAAACACCATATATTTT
CASSKGDRGNTIYF
>TRBJ1-4|TRBV7-9|.|.
TGTGCCAGCAGCTTAGGACAGAACCTTGCTAATGAAAAACTGTTTTTT
CASSLGQNLANEKLFF
>TRBJ1-4|TRBV6-5|TRBD1|once
TGTGCCAGCAGTTACTCTAAGACAGGGCCGAATGAAAAACTGTTTTTT
CASSYSKTGPNEKLFF
>TRBJ1-1|TRBV4-1|.|.
TGCGCCAGCAGCCAAGAATCCTCAGGGAGGGGGACTGAAGCTTTCTTT
CASSQESSGRGTEAFF
>TRBJ2-7|TRBV3-1/TRBV3-2|TRBD1|.
TGTGCCAGCAGCTTCCGGGACAGGGGCTACGAGCAGTACTTC
CASSFRDRGYEQYF
>TRBJ2-7|TRBV10-3|TRBD2|.
TGTGCCGCGGGCAAAGTTAGCGGGGGTGAGCAGTACTTC
CAAGKVSGGEQYF
>TRBJ1-5|TRBV19|.|few
TGTGCCAGTAGTCAGGGGCTTAAAGGGCCCCAGCATTTT
CASSQGLKGPQHF
>TRBJ1-2|TRBV7-8|TRBD1|.
TGTGCCAGCAGCCCCGGGTCTCAGGGGGACTATGGCTACACCTTC
CASSPGSQGDYGYTF
>TRBJ2-2|TRBV7-9|.|.
TGTGCCAGCAGCTTAGTAGATACGGGGGAGCTGTTTTTT
CASSLVDTGELFF
>TRBJ2-7|TRBV5-1|.|.
TGCGCCAGCAGCGTGCAGTATCCAAACGCTAGGTACGAGCAGTACTTC
CASSVQYPNARYEQYF
>TRBJ2-1|TRBV11-3|.|.
TGTGCCAGCAGCTCGGACTCAAACAATGAGCAGTTCTTC
CASSSDSNNEQFF
>TRBJ2-7|TRBV5-1|.|.
TGCGCCAGCAGCTGGACAGAACGAAGAACCACCTACGAGCAGTACTTC
CASSWTERRTTYEQYF